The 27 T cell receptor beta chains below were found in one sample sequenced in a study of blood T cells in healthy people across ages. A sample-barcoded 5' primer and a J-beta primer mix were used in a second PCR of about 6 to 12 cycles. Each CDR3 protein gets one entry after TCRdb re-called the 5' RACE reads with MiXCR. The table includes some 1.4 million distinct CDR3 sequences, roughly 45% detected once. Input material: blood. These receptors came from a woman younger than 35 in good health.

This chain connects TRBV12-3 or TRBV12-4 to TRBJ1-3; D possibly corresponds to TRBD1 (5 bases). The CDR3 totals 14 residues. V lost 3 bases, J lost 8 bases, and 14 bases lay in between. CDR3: CASSLEGPPYTIYF. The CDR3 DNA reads TGTGCCAGCAGTTTGGAGGGGCCCCCTTACACCATATATTTT.

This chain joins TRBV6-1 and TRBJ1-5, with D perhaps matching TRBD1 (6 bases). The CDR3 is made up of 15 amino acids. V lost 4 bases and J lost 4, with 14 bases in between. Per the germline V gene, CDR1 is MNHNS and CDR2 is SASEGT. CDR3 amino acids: CASSVGGGLNQPQHF. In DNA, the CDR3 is TGTGCCAGCAGTGTGGGTGGGGGGCTTAATCAGCCCCAGCATTTT.

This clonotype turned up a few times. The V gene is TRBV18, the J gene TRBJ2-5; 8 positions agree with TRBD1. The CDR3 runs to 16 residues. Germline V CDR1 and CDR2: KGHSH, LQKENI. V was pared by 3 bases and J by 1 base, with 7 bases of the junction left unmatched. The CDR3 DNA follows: TGTGCCAGCTCACCGCCGGTGGGGACAGGCCAAGAGACCCAGTACTTC. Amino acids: CASSPPVGTGQETQYF.

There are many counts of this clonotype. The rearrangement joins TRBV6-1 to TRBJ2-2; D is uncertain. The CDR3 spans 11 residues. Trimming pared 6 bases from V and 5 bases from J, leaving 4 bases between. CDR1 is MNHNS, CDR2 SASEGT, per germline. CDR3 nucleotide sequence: TGTGCCAGCAGGGTAACCGGGGAGCTGTTTTTT. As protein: CASRVTGELFF.

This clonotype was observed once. The CDR3 loop reads CSAETESNQPQHF. In nucleotides, the CDR3 is TGCAGCGCCGAGACCGAAAGCAATCAGCCCCAGCATTTT. The chain has TRBV29-1 and TRBJ1-5; D is unresolved. Trimming took 7 bases from V and 1 from J, leaving 11 bases between them. The CDR3 covers 13 residues. Germline V gene sequence: CDR1 SQVTM, CDR2 ANQGSEA.

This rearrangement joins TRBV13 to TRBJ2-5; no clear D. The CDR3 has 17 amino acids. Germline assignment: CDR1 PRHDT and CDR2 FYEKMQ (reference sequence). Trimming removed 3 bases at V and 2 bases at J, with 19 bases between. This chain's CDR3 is CASSLISKPVEQETQYF. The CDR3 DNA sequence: TGTGCCAGCAGCTTGATCTCTAAGCCGGTAGAGCAAGAGACCCAGTACTTC.

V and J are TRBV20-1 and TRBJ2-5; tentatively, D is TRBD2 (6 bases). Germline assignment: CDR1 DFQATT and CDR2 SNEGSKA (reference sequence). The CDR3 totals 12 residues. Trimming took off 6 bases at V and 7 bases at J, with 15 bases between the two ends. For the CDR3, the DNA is TGCAGTGCGCCGGGGACTGAGTGGACCCAGTACTTC. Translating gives CSAPGTEWTQYF.

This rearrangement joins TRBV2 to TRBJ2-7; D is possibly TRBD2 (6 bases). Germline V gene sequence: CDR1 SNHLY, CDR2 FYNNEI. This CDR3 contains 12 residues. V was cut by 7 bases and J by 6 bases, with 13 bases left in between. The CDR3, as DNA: TGTGCCAGCAATCGGGAGCTTGGCGAGCAGTACTTC. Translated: CASNRELGEQYF.

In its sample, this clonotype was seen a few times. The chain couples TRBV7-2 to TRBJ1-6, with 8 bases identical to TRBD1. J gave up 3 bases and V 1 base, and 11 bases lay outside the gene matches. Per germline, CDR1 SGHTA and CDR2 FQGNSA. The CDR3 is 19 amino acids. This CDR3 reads CASSLGRTGPSVYNSPLHF. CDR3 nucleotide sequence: TGTGCCAGCAGCTTAGGAAGGACAGGGCCTTCTGTCTATAATTCACCCCTCCACTTT.

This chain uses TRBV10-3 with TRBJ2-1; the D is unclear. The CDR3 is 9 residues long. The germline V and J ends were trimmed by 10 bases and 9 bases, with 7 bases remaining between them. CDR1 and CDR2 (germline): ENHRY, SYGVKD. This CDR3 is CANACEQFF. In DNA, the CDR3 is TGTGCCAACGCTTGTGAGCAGTTCTTC.

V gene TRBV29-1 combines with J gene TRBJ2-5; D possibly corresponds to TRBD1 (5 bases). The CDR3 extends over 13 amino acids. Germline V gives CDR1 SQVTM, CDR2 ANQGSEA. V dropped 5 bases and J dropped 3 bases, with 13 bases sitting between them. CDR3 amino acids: CSVPRREEETQYF. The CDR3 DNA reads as TGCAGCGTTCCCCGCAGGGAAGAAGAGACCCAGTACTTC.

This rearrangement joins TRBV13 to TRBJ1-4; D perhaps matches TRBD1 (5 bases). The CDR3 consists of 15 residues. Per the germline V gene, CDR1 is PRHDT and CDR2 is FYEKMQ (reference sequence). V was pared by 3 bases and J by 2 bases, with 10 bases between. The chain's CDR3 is CASSFRGSTNEKLFF. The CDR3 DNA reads TGTGCCAGCAGCTTTAGGGGATCCACTAATGAAAAACTGTTTTTT. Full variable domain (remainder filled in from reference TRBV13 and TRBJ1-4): AAGVIQSPRHLIKEKRETATLKCYPIPRHDTVYWYQQGPGQDPQFLISFYEKMQSDKGSIPDRFSAQQFSDYHSELNMSSLELGDSALYFCASSFRGSTNEKLFFGSGTQLSVL.

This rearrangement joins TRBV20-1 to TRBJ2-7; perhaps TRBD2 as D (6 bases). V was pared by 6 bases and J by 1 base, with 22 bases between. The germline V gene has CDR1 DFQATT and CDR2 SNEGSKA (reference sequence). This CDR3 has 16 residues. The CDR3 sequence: CSAPMGGRGRSYEQYF. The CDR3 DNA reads TGCAGTGCCCCAATGGGGGGTAGGGGAAGGTCCTACGAGCAGTACTTC.

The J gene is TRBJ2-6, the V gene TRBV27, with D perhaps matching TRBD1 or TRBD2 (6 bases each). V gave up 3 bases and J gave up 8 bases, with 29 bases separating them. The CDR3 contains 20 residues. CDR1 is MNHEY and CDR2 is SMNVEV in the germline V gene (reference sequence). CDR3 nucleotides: TGTGCCAGCAGTTTCCTCGGACGTGGGGGGCCGGCCTCTTTGTCCAACGTCCTGACTTTC. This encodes CASSFLGRGGPASLSNVLTF.

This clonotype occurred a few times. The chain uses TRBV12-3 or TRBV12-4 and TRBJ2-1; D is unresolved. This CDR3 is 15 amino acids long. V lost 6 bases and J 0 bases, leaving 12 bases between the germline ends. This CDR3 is CASRGTLSSYNEQFF. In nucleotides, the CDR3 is TGTGCCAGCAGGGGAACCTTAAGCTCCTACAATGAGCAGTTCTTC.

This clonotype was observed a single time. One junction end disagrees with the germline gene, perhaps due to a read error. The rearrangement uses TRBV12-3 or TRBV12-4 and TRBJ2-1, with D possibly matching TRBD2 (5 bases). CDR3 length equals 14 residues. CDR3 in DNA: TGTGCCAGCAGCCTCGGGGTAGGCTACGATGAGCAGTTCTTC. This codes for CASSLGVGYDEQFF.

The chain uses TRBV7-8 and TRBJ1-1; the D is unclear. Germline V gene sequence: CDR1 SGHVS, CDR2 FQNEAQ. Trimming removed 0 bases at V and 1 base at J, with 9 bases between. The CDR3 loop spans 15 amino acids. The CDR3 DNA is TGTGCCAGCAGCTTAGCGCGCAGCGGGAACACTGAAGCTTTCTTT. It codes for CASSLARSGNTEAFF.

This CDR3 is CASSPAAGSSYEQYF. The CDR3 coding sequence is TGTGCCAGCAGCCCAGCAGCGGGCTCATCCTACGAGCAGTACTTC. The rearrangement links TRBV7-3 to TRBJ2-7, with D tentatively TRBD2 (6 bases). The CDR3 has 15 residues. Trimming took 5 bases from V and 1 from J, leaving 15 bases between them. Per germline, CDR1 SGHTA and CDR2 FQGTGA.

The CDR3 nucleotides read TGTGCCAGCACCGCGGGGGGGTCCTACGAGCAGTACTTC. This gives the protein CASTAGGSYEQYF. The chain couples TRBV7-9 to TRBJ2-7, with TRBD2 matching 9 bases. Germline V gene lookup returns CDR1 SEHNR and CDR2 FQNEAQ (reference sequence). The CDR3 consists of 13 residues. Unmatched junction bases numbered 2, after V lost 7 bases and J lost 1 base.

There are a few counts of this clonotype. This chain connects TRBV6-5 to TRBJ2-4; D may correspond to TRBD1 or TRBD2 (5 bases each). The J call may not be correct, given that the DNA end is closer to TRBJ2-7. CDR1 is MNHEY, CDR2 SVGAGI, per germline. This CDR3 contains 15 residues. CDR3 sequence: CASSLVGTEEYEQYF. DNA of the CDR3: TGTGCCAGCAGCTTGGTAGGGACGGAGGAGTACGAGCAGTACTTC.

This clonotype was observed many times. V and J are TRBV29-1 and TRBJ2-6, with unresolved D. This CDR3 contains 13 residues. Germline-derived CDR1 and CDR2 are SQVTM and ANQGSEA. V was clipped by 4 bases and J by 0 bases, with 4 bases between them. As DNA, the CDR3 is TGCAGCGTTGGACACTCTGGGGCCAACGTCCTGACTTTC. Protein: CSVGHSGANVLTF.

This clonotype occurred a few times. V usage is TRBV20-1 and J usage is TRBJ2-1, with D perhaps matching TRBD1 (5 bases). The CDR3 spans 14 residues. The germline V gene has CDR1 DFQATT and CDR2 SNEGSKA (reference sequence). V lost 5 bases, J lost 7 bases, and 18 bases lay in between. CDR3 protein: CSAQEGVFPNEQFF. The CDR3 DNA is TGCAGTGCTCAAGAAGGGGTCTTCCCGAATGAGCAGTTCTTC.

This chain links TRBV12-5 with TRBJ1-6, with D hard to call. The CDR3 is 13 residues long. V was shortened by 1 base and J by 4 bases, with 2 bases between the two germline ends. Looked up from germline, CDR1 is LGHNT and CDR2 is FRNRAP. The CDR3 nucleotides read TGTGCTAGTGGTTTGGAATATAATTCACCCCTCCACTTT. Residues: CASGLEYNSPLHF.

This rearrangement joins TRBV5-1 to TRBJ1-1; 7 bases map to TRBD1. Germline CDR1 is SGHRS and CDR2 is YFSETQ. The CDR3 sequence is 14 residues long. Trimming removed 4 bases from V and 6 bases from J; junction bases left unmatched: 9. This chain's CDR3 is CASSPGQAKPEAFF. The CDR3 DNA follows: TGCGCCAGCAGCCCCGGACAGGCAAAACCTGAAGCTTTCTTT. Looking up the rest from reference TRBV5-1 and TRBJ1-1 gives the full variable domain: KAGVTQTPRYLIKTRGQQVTLSCSPISGHRSVSWYQQTPGQGLQFLFEYFSETQRNKGNFPGRFSGRQFSNSRSEMNVSTLELGDSALYLCASSPGQAKPEAFFGQGTRLTVV.

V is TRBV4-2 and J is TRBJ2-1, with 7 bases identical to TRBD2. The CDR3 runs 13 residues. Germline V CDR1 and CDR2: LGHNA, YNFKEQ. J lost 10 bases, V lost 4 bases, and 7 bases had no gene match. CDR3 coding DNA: TGTGCCAGCAGCCTCCATAGCGGGTCCGAGCAGTTCTTC. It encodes CASSLHSGSEQFF.

CDR3 nucleotides: TGTGCCAGCAGTATTGACAGGGGAAGCTCCTACGAGCAGTACTTC. This translates into CASSIDRGSSYEQYF. This chain uses TRBV7-2 with TRBJ2-7, with 8 bases aligning to TRBD1. The CDR3 is made up of 15 amino acids. Germline values: CDR1 SGHTA, CDR2 FQGNSA. The ends lost 6 bases at V and 0 bases at J; junction bases unmatched: 7. The full variable domain, its missing parts supplied by reference TRBV7-2 and TRBJ2-7, is GAGVSQSPSNKVTEKGKDVELRCDPISGHTALYWYRQSLGQGLEFLIYFQGNSAPDKSGLPSDRFSAERTGGSVSTLTIQRTQQEDSAVYLCASSIDRGSSYEQYFGPGTRLTVT.

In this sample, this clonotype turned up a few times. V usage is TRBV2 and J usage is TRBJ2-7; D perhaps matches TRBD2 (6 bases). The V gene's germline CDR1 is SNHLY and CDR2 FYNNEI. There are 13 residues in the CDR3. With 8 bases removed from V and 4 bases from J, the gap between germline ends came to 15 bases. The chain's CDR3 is CASGDEGGYEQYF. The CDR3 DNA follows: TGTGCCAGCGGGGACGAGGGAGGATACGAGCAGTACTTC.